This T cell receptor (beta chain) comes out of a study of shared clonotypes between healthy human individuals. CD4+ cells were split into CD45RA+ naive and CD45RA-negative memory subsets. TCRdb's copy holds only in-frame clones and misses some; the assay was immunoSEQ multiplex PCR. The profile covers about 1.1 million clones, with around 78% appearing a single time and 0.5% to 0.65% taken by the ten largest. CDR1 and CDR2 from the germline V gene are MGHDK and SYGVNS. The CDR3 has 15 amino acids. The V and J ends lost 1 base and 7 bases respectively, with 14 bases between them. The receptor was derived from a man aged 18 to 30 in good health. Some clones in this sample may be carry-over from other donors' samples. Sequenced input: memory CD4+ T cells from PBMCs. The subset: CD45RA-negative fraction. The V gene is TRBV25-1, the J gene TRBJ2-1; perhaps TRBD2 as D (6 bases). The CDR3 region is CASSEFLGSGNEQFF. The CDR3 DNA reads as TGTGCCAGCAGTGAATTTCTCGGGAGCGGGAATGAGCAGTTCTTC. The full variable domain, with the rest looked up from reference TRBV25-1 and TRBJ2-1, is EADIYQTPRYLVIGTGKKITLECSQTMGHDKMYWYQQDPGMELHLIHYSYGVNSTEKGDLSSESTVSRIRTEHFPLTLESARPSHTSQYLCASSEFLGSGNEQFFGPGTRLTVL.